This T cell receptor (beta chain) came from a study of blood T cell repertoires in COVID-19. Study as a whole: PBMCs, B-cell-depleted T cells, or T cells provided the cDNA or gDNA that made up the material.

This CDR3 is 17 amino acids long. Trimming took 3 bases from V and 2 from J; bases not matched to a gene: 7. Germline V gives CDR1 MGHRA, CDR2 YSYEKL. This study enrolled people aged 18 to 89 from 20 to 25 US geographic areas. As handled by the study authors: From reference gene primer amplification, estimates of nucleated cell counts were derived. Profiling relied on immunoSEQ multiplex PCR, and the TCRdb table lists in-frame clones only, not all of them. That table furnishes V, J and clone size, whereas the DNA furnished D and trimming. The top ten hold roughly 2% of the sample, which has 400,000 or so clones, 88% seen once.

The chain recombines TRBV4-1 with TRBJ2-1; 10 bases align to TRBD2. This TCR derives from a woman aged 40-49 years with acute COVID-19. The material sequenced was PBMCs or T cells enriched from blood (not recorded which). Here the CDR3 DNA reads TGCGCCAGCAGCCAGACCGGACTAGCGGCCACCTACAATGAGCAGTTCTTC. As protein: CASSQTGLAATYNEQFF.